A single sample is the source of the 29 T cell receptor beta chains below, sequenced in a study of neurological immune-mediated disorders. TCRdb independently ran MiXCR on the 5' RACE reads; one entry per CDR3 protein. This sample yields roughly 65,000 distinct CDR3 sequences, of which around 5.1% are seen a single time; about 5.7% belongs to the top ten. Material: PBMCs. All receptors come from a human donor with multiple sclerosis. The donor label of this sample is uncertain.

This clonotype was seen many times. The CDR3 here is CASSLESLVPSTDTQYF. CDR3 coding DNA: TGCGCCAGCAGCCTCGAAAGTTTGGTACCTAGCACAGATACGCAGTATTTT. The gene calls are TRBV4-1 and TRBJ2-3; the D is unclear. Trimming pared 4 bases from V and 0 bases from J, leaving 17 bases between. This CDR3 region has 17 residues. Germline CDR1 is MGHRA and CDR2 is YSYEKL.

This clonotype was found many times. The chain couples TRBV5-1 to TRBJ1-2, with 7 nucleotides matching TRBD1. Trimming removed 2 bases from V and 3 bases from J; junction bases left unmatched: 4. Germline V lookup: CDR1 SGHRS, CDR2 YFSETQ. The CDR3 is made up of 14 amino acids. The CDR3 spells CASSFTGDDYGYTF. The CDR3 coding sequence is TGCGCCAGCAGCTTCACAGGGGATGACTATGGCTACACCTTC.

In this sample, this clonotype turned up a few times. The chain has TRBV11-3 and TRBJ2-2; D is unresolved. Trimming pared 5 bases from V and 6 bases from J, leaving 13 bases between. The CDR3 has 14 amino acids. Germline CDR1 SGHNT, CDR2 YENEEA. CDR3 bases: TGTGCCAGCAGCGAAAACACCCCCCCCGGGGAGCTGTTTTTT. Translating it yields CASSENTPPGELFF. Complete variable domain (other parts from reference TRBV11-3 and TRBJ2-2): EAGVVQSPRYKIIEKKQPVAFWCNPISGHNTLYWYLQNLGQGPELLIRYENEEAVDDSQLPKDRFSAERLKGVDSTLKIQPAELGDSAVYLCASSENTPPGELFFGEGSRLTVL.

This clonotype has a count of ten or more. This chain links TRBV4-1 with TRBJ2-2, with 10 nucleotides matching TRBD2. Germline V gene lookup returns CDR1 MGHRA and CDR2 YSYEKL. The CDR3 has 16 residues. Trimming removed 4 bases from V and 0 bases from J; junction bases left unmatched: 2. The CDR3 DNA reads as TGCGCCAGCAGCCGTAGCGGGGGGTCGAACACCGGGGAGCTGTTTTTT. Amino acid sequence: CASSRSGGSNTGELFF.

The table lists this clonotype with many counts. The chain uses TRBV6-1 and TRBJ1-2; TRBD1 matches at 10 bases. The CDR3 sequence is 15 residues long. Germline V gene data show CDR1 as MNHNS and CDR2 as SASEGT. The junction had 4 bases not matched to a gene; V was cut back by 2 bases and J by 4 bases. Here the CDR3 reads CASSEIGTGAYGYTF. Here the CDR3 DNA reads TGTGCCAGCAGTGAAATAGGGACAGGGGCCTATGGCTACACCTTC.

This clonotype was recorded many times. The chain combines TRBV20-1 with TRBJ2-1; no clear D. V was shortened by 6 bases and J by 4 bases, with 7 bases between the two germline ends. The CDR3 consists of 11 residues. CDR1 DFQATT and CDR2 SNEGSKA come from the germline V gene (reference sequence). The CDR3 sequence: CSAPRYNEQFF. CDR3 DNA: TGCAGTGCGCCCAGGTACAATGAGCAGTTCTTC.

This clonotype was detected ten times or more. The chain links TRBV20-1 to TRBJ2-1; the D is unclear. V was pared by 3 bases and J by 5 bases, with 2 bases between. The germline CDR1 and CDR2 sequences are DFQATT and SNEGSKA (reference sequence). This CDR3 has 10 amino acids. The DNA of the CDR3 is TGCAGTGCTAGGAACAATGAGCAGTTCTTC. It translates to CSARNNEQFF.

This clonotype was observed at least ten times. The chain recombines TRBV5-1 with TRBJ2-7; D possibly corresponds to TRBD2 (6 bases). The CDR3 runs 14 residues. Germline CDR1 SGHRS, CDR2 YFSETQ. V dropped 0 bases and J dropped 3 bases, with 10 bases sitting between them. The CDR3, as DNA: TGCGCCAGCAGCTTGGTTGGAGGGGTCTACGAGCAGTACTTC. Its translation is CASSLVGGVYEQYF.

This clonotype occurred many times. The CDR3 nucleotides are TGCGCCAGCAGCTGGAGTCAGGGGAGCACTGAAGCTTTCTTT. Its translation is CASSWSQGSTEAFF. The chain combines TRBV5-1 with TRBJ1-1, with D maybe TRBD1 (6 bases). Germline V gene sequence: CDR1 SGHRS, CDR2 YFSETQ. V lost 3 bases, J lost 4 bases, and 13 bases lay in between. This CDR3 has 14 amino acids.

In its sample, this clonotype was seen a few times. V is TRBV7-6 and J is TRBJ2-2, with TRBD2 identical over 8 bases. CDR1 SGHVS and CDR2 FNYEAQ come from the germline V gene. The V segment lost 7 bases and the J segment 8 bases; nucleotides outside the gene matches: 9. The CDR3 totals 14 residues. The CDR3: CASTPGGHSGELFF. As DNA, the CDR3 is TGTGCCAGCACCCCGGGGGGGCACTCGGGGGAGCTGTTTTTT.

This clonotype came up many times. This chain links TRBV7-8 with TRBJ1-2; no clear D. CDR3 length: 14 amino acids. The ends were cut back, 5 bases at V and 8 bases at J, with 18 bases in the middle. The germline gives CDR1 SGHVS, CDR2 FQNEAQ. CDR3 sequence (DNA): TGTGCCAGCAGCCTCCAGGTCGGGCCTGACGGCTACACCTTC. This codes for CASSLQVGPDGYTF.

This clonotype was picked up many times. V is TRBV11-1 and J is TRBJ2-7; the match to TRBD1 covers 8 bases. Trimming removed 5 bases from V and 3 bases from J; junction bases left unmatched: 9. The CDR3 contains 15 residues. The germline V gene encodes CDR1 SGHAT and CDR2 FQDESV (reference sequence). The CDR3 DNA follows: TGTGCCAGCAGCCCTGCGACAGGGGTATTCTACGAGCAGTACTTC. It is translated as CASSPATGVFYEQYF.

This clonotype has ten or more counts. This rearrangement joins TRBV2 to TRBJ1-1; TRBD1 matches at 8 bases. The length of the CDR3 is 16 residues. Looked up from germline, CDR1 is SNHLY and CDR2 is FYNNEI. J was trimmed by 0 bases and V by 6 bases; bases with no gene match: 9. CDR3 nucleotide sequence: TGTGCCAGCAGCCCACGGGGGGGACAGGTGAACACTGAAGCTTTCTTT. Translated: CASSPRGGQVNTEAFF.

Comments on this clonotype: A much larger clone differs from this one at a single base, so this may be a read error. V gene TRBV2 combines with J gene TRBJ2-2; D might be TRBD2 (5 bases). The germline V gene encodes CDR1 SNHLY and CDR2 FYNNEI. The CDR3 spans 15 residues. The DNA for the CDR3 is TGTACCAGCAGATTGCCCCCGGCGGGCACCGGGGAGCTGTTTTTT. Its protein is CTSRLPPAGTGELFF.

The chain joins TRBV7-7 to TRBJ2-3; D may match TRBD1 or TRBD2 (5 bases each). Trimming shortened V by 8 bases and J by 4 bases, and 13 bases separated the two germline ends. The length of the CDR3 is 13 residues. Germline CDR1 SSHAT, CDR2 FNYEAQ (reference sequence). CDR3 nucleotides: TGTGCCAGCGGGACGGGGTACGCAGATACGCAGTATTTT. The encoded protein is CASGTGYADTQYF.

The table lists this clonotype with many counts. The V call is TRBV28, the J call TRBJ1-5; D is undetermined. Per the germline V gene, CDR1 is MDHEN and CDR2 is SYDVKM. The CDR3 is 16 amino acids. The V gene lost 2 bases and the J gene lost 5 bases, with 16 bases spanning the gap. DNA of the CDR3: TGTGCCAGCAGTTTACGGCACAGACTTGGGGATCAGCCCCAGCATTTT. This sequence encodes CASSLRHRLGDQPQHF.

At least ten counts were recorded for this clonotype. This chain joins TRBV12-3 or TRBV12-4 and TRBJ1-1; D unclear. V was cut by 3 bases and J by 4 bases, with 9 bases left in between. This CDR3 spans 13 amino acids. In nucleotides, the CDR3 is TGTGCCAGCAGTTTCGTGGAAGGCACTGAAGCTTTCTTT. Encoded protein: CASSFVEGTEAFF.

This clonotype appeared many times. The chain links TRBV5-1 to TRBJ2-3; D could derive from TRBD1 or TRBD2 (5 bases each). This CDR3 contains 15 residues. Germline CDR1 and CDR2: SGHRS and YFSETQ. V shed 4 bases and J shed 4 bases, with 16 bases lying between them. In DNA, the CDR3 is TGCGCCAGCAGCCGAGGGGCCGCTCTTTCAGATACGCAGTATTTT. This translates into CASSRGAALSDTQYF.

This clonotype was picked up many times. The V and J genes are TRBV14 and TRBJ1-4, with 7 bases matching TRBD1. The CDR3 is 14 residues long. CDR1 is SGHDN, CDR2 FVKESK, per germline. The trim removed 4 bases at V and 7 bases at J, leaving 6 bases unmatched. The CDR3: CASSRGGSSEKLFF. The DNA for the CDR3 is TGTGCCAGCAGCCGAGGGGGCTCCAGTGAAAAACTGTTTTTT.

In this sample, this clonotype turned up many times. The chain uses TRBV5-1 and TRBJ1-1; 8 bases are a match to TRBD1. Trimming cost V 1 base and J 5 bases; bases outside gene matches: 4. This CDR3 contains 14 residues. The V gene's germline CDR1 is SGHRS and CDR2 YFSETQ. The CDR3 coding sequence is TGCGCCAGCAGCTTGACAGGGGGGGAAACTGAAGCTTTCTTT. Translated: CASSLTGGETEAFF.

This clonotype turned up a few times. V gene TRBV12-3 or TRBV12-4 combines with J gene TRBJ2-3; TRBD2 agrees at 13 bases. After removal of 0 bases from V and 4 bases from J, the junction contained 7 bases not matched to a gene. This CDR3 contains 18 residues. The CDR3 is CASSLALGTSGVADTQYF. Here the CDR3 DNA reads TGTGCCAGCAGTTTAGCGCTGGGGACTAGCGGGGTAGCAGATACGCAGTATTTT.

The sample holds many counts of this clonotype. This chain connects TRBV20-1 to TRBJ1-1, with 11 bases aligning to TRBD1. This CDR3 contains 15 residues. Trimming cost V 6 bases and J 0 bases; bases outside gene matches: 6. Germline CDR1 reads DFQATT; CDR2 reads SNEGSKA (reference sequence). Here the CDR3 reads CSAHGQGAMNTEAFF. The CDR3, as DNA: TGCAGTGCACACGGACAGGGGGCCATGAACACTGAAGCTTTCTTT.

The table lists this clonotype with many counts. The chain couples TRBV7-8 to TRBJ1-1; maybe TRBD1 (6 bases). V dropped 5 bases and J dropped 2 bases, with 12 bases sitting between them. CDR3 length: 14 residues. Germline-derived CDR1 and CDR2 are SGHVS and FQNEAQ. CDR3 sequence reads: CASSKDRHNTEAFF. CDR3 coding DNA: TGTGCCAGCAGCAAGGACAGACACAACACTGAAGCTTTCTTT.

This clonotype was seen many times. The J gene is TRBJ2-3, the V gene TRBV5-1; the D is unclear. Germline assignment: CDR1 SGHRS and CDR2 YFSETQ. The V end lost 5 bases, the J end lost 2 bases, and 12 bases lay between the germline ends. The CDR3 covers 14 residues. The CDR3 loop is CASRVDLYTDTQYF. CDR3 coding DNA: TGCGCCAGCAGGGTGGACCTTTACACAGATACGCAGTATTTT.

This clonotype occurred many times. The V and J genes are TRBV12-3 or TRBV12-4 and TRBJ2-7, with 10 bases aligning to TRBD2. This CDR3 has 13 amino acids. The ends lost 5 bases at V and 5 bases at J; junction bases unmatched: 3. The DNA for the CDR3 is TGTGCCAGCAGTCTTAGCGGGGGGAACGAGCAGTACTTC. Residues: CASSLSGGNEQYF.

The rearrangement links TRBV7-8 to TRBJ1-5; no clear D gene. The CDR3 is made up of 15 amino acids. The germline V gene encodes CDR1 SGHVS and CDR2 FQNEAQ. The V and J ends lost 4 bases and 9 bases respectively, with 19 bases between them. The CDR3 spells CASSSETPPVGPQHF. The CDR3 DNA is TGTGCCAGCAGCTCCGAGACACCACCAGTCGGGCCCCAGCATTTT. The full variable domain, its missing parts supplied by reference TRBV7-8 and TRBJ1-5, is GAGVSQSPRYKVAKRGQDVALRCDPISGHVSLFWYQQALGQGPEFLTYFQNEAQLDKSGLPSDRFFAERPEGSVSTLKIQRTQQEDSAVYLCASSSETPPVGPQHFGDGTRLSIL.

Ten or more counts support this clonotype. The rearrangement joins TRBV5-6 to TRBJ2-2, with a possible D match to TRBD1 (6 bases). CDR1 and CDR2 (germline): SGHDT, YYEEEE. The CDR3 is 12 residues long. V gave up 7 bases and J gave up 5 bases, with 9 bases separating them. DNA for the CDR3: TGTGCCAGCGAGGGGGAAACCGGGGAGCTGTTTTTT. It translates to CASEGETGELFF. Using reference TRBV5-6 and TRBJ2-2 for the parts outside the CDR3, the full variable domain is DAGVTQSPTHLIKTRGQQVTLRCSPKSGHDTVSWYQQALGQGPQFIFQYYEEEERQRGNFPDRFSGHQFPNYSSELNVNALLLGDSALYLCASEGETGELFFGEGSRLTVL.

The genes are TRBV29-1 and TRBJ2-2; 7 nucleotides line up with TRBD2. The length of the CDR3 is 12 residues. CDR1 is SQVTM and CDR2 is ANQGSEA in the germline V gene. V gave up 3 bases and J gave up 5 bases; unmatched junction bases: 0. The CDR3 DNA reads TGCAGCGTTGAGCGGGGGACCGGGGAGCTGTTTTTT. Protein product: CSVERGTGELFF.

This clonotype was detected many times. The V and J genes are TRBV7-6 and TRBJ2-7; D ambiguous. Trimming cost V 4 bases and J 6 bases, with 13 bases left between them. CDR3 length equals 13 residues. Germline V gene lookup returns CDR1 SGHVS and CDR2 FNYEAQ. For the CDR3, the DNA is TGTGCCAGCAGCTCCGATTTCCGCAGCGAGCAGTACTTC. Protein: CASSSDFRSEQYF.